This TCR beta chain appears in the sequencing data of a study of Ad26.COV2.S vaccination and SARS-CoV-2 variants. Here immunoSEQ multiplex PCR was the method, and the copy in TCRdb shows in-frame clones only, minus some. The sample has about 410,000 clones; approximately 86% are singletons. The germline gives CDR1 SGHAT, CDR2 FQDESV (reference sequence). This CDR3 is 15 amino acids long. J lost 3 bases, V lost 1 base, and 4 bases had no gene match. The sample's treatment: about 20 received Ad26.COV2.S at low or high dose, single or two shots; roughly 5 received placebo; per-sample allocation not given. Sample collection was performed on day 63 after the first vaccine or placebo injection.

The chain carries TRBV11-1 and TRBJ2-5; the match to TRBD1 covers 8 bases. The receptor was isolated from a person between 18 and 65 years old who received the Ad26.COV2.S COVID-19 vaccine or a placebo. Sequences were derived from peripheral blood, sampled in a trial of Ad26.COV2.S vaccine versus placebo. The CDR3 spells CASSLGDRSKETQYF. The CDR3 DNA sequence: TGTGCCAGCAGCTTAGGGGACAGGTCAAAAGAGACCCAGTACTTC.